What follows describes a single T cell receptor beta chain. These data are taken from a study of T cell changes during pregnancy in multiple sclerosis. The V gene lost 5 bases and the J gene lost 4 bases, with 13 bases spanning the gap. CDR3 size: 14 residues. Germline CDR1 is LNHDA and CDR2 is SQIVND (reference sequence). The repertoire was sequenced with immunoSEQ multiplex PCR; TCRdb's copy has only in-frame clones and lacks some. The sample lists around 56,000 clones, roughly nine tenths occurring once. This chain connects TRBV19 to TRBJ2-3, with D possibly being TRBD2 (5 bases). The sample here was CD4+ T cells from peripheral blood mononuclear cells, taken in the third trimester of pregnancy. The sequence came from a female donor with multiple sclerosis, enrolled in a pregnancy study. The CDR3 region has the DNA TGTGCCAGTAGTCCCTTCGACGGGGCAGATACGCAGTATTTT. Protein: CASSPFDGADTQYF.